This passage covers 30 T cell receptor delta chains from one sample sequenced in a study of gamma-delta T cells after stem cell transplantation listed by TCRdb under 2016. The library was prepared using RT-PCR. Sequencing was carried out with an Illumina MiSeq. The public reads were reprocessed by TCRdb using CATT, and rows of matching DNA were later combined. This sample holds about 2,200 delta-chain clones; 2.5% to 3.5% were observed only once. Around 50% of the sample is taken by the ten largest. The sample consisted of gamma-delta T cells. These receptors were taken from a human donor. It is not recorded whose cells these are; they may come from a transplant donor.

About this clone itself: This likely came from a read error, as a far larger clone is one base away. The chain joins TRDV2 to TRDJ1; TRDD3 matches 12 bases. V gave up 5 bases and J gave up 6 bases; unmatched junction bases: 12. CDR3 size: 16 residues. Looked up from germline, CDR1 is GEAIGNYY and CDR2 is EKD. DNA for the CDR3: TGTGCCTGTGGCCCAATACTGGGGGATACCCCGAATAAACTCATCTTT. This gives the protein CACGPILGDTPNKLIF.

By share, this clone counts as hyperexpanded. Other DNA sequences in this sample translate to the same CDR3. J is TRDJ1 and V is TRDV3; D is unresolved. Between the trimmed V and J ends, which lost 2 bases and 3 bases, there was a span of 19 bases. The CDR3 is 15 amino acids. Per germline, CDR1 TVYSNPD and CDR2 GDNSRS (reference sequence). CDR3 bases: TGTGCCTTTGAGACCCCTATATCCCACGCCGATAAACTCATCTTT. Its protein is CAFETPISHADKLIF.

This clone is categorized as medium-sized. J is TRDJ1 and V is TRDV2; weak D call: TRDD3 (6 bases). Trimming pared 0 bases from V and 0 bases from J, leaving 16 bases between. CDR1 and CDR2 from the germline V gene are GEAIGNYY and EKD. CDR3 length: 17 amino acids. DNA of the CDR3: TGTGCCTGTGACACCGTTCCGGGGGACGGGTACACCGATAAACTCATCTTT. Residues: CACDTVPGDGYTDKLIF.

To note about this clone: One end of the junction varies from germline; a read error may be responsible. J is TRDJ3 and V is TRDV2; 12 nucleotides align to TRDD3. This CDR3 is 20 amino acids long. Germline CDR1 and CDR2: GEAIGNYY and EKD. CDR3 sequence (DNA): TGTGCCTGTGACACGACTGGGGGATACTCGAGCTCCTTGGACACCCGACAGATGTTTTTC. This codes for CACDTTGGYSSSLDTRQMFF.

The CDR3 sequence is CACDAYNTNWGIRLEDKLIF. For the CDR3, the DNA is TGTGCCTGTGACGCCTACAATACAAACTGGGGGATACGCCTCGAGGATAAACTCATCTTT. The rearrangement joins TRDV2 to TRDJ1, with TRDD3 identical over 13 bases. Germline trimming cut 3 bases from V and 5 bases from J; bases unmatched to any gene: 20. The CDR3 has 20 residues. Germline values: CDR1 GEAIGNYY, CDR2 EKD.

Comments on this clone: A much larger clone is a single base away; this may be a read error. Other DNA sequences from this sample encode an identical CDR3 as well. The chain links TRDV2 to TRDJ3, with 7 bases identical to TRDD3. The length of the CDR3 is 19 residues. The germline V gene encodes CDR1 GEAIGNYY and CDR2 EKD. CDR3 protein: CACDTIGGTSSWDTRQMFF. CDR3 sequence (DNA): TGTGCCTGTGACACCATTGGGGGAACCAGCTCCTGGGACACCCGGCAGATGTTTTTC.

This clone was seen a handful of times. A single base is all that separates this from a far larger clone, so a read error is likely. J is TRDJ1 and V is TRDV3; D gene uncertain. Germline CDR1 and CDR2: TVYSNPD and GDNSRS (reference sequence). The CDR3 consists of 15 residues. Trimming pared 2 bases from V and 3 bases from J, leaving 19 bases between. The CDR3 sequence is CAFETPIPHADKLIF. The CDR3 DNA sequence: TGTGCCTTTGAGACCCCTATACCCCACGCCGATAAACTCATCTTT.

In its sample, this clone was seen a few times. A single base separates this from a much larger clone, so it may be a read error. Other DNA sequences of this sample code for an identical CDR3. The V and J genes are TRDV2 and TRDJ1, with 12 bases aligning to TRDD3. The CDR3 spans 18 residues. Germline V gene lookup returns CDR1 GEAIGNYY and CDR2 EKD. Germline trimming cut 1 base from V and 3 bases from J; bases unmatched to any gene: 11. The CDR3 DNA is TGTGCCTGTGACACTCTGGGGGATACGCGGGCAGTGTCCGATAAACTCATCTTT. Translation gives CACDTLGDTRAVSDKLIF.

This clone showed up just a few times. This probably arose from a read error, given a far larger clone one base away. The rearrangement uses TRDV2 and TRDJ1; unclear D gene. CDR3 length: 17 amino acids. In germline, CDR1 is GEAIGNYY, CDR2 EKD. In DNA form, the CDR3 reads TGTGCCCGTGACACCGTAGGAAGAAGGGGTAACACCGATAAACTCATCTTT. This gives the protein CARDTVGRRGNTDKLIF.

This clone occurred a few times. The chain has TRDV1 and TRDJ1; 11 nucleotides match TRDD3. V gave up 3 bases and J gave up 2 bases; unmatched junction bases: 17. CDR3 length: 20 residues. Germline V gene sequence: CDR1 TSWWSYY, CDR2 QGS. The CDR3 protein is CALGDPSYFWGIPKTDKLIF. CDR3 in DNA: TGTGCTCTTGGGGACCCTTCTTACTTCTGGGGGATACCCAAAACCGATAAACTCATCTTT.

Regarding this clone: A much larger clone is a single base away; this may be a read error. The chain employs TRDV2 and TRDJ1, with D possibly TRDD3 on 5 matching bases. This CDR3 has 18 residues. The germline V gene encodes CDR1 GEAIGNYY and CDR2 EKD. The CDR3 nucleotides read TGTGCCCGTGACACCGTGCCTAGTGGGGTTCCATTCACCGATAAACTCATCTTT. Protein sequence: CARDTVPSGVPFTDKLIF.

A remark on this clone: An end of the junction differs from the germline gene, which may be a read error. This chain links TRDV2 with TRDJ1; possibly TRDD3 for D (6 bases). The CDR3 contains 16 residues. The germline gives CDR1 GEAIGNYY, CDR2 EKD. As DNA, the CDR3 is TGTGCCTGTGACACCGTTGGGGGCCTTTACACCGGTAAACTCATCTTT. This sequence encodes CACDTVGGLYTGKLIF.

This clone is judged medium-sized (0.01 to 0.1%). This probably arose from a read error, given a far larger clone one base away. Additional DNA sequences in this sample encode the identical CDR3. The chain employs TRDV1 and TRDJ1; D is tentatively TRDD2 or TRDD3 (5 bases each). Per the germline V gene, CDR1 is TSWWSYY and CDR2 is QGS. This CDR3 is built from 19 residues. V lost 3 bases and J 4 bases, leaving 27 bases between the germline ends. The CDR3 nucleotides read TGTGCTCTTGGGGAGCCCTTCTTTACTACCCCTTATGGGGTCGATAAACTCATCTTT. Translating gives CALGEPFFTTPYGVDKLIF.

The sample holds a few counts of this clone. This likely came from a read error, as a far larger clone is one base away. This sample also contains other DNA sequences that code for the same CDR3. J is TRDJ3 and V is TRDV2; tentatively, D is TRDD3 (6 bases). Germline V gene data show CDR1 as GEAIGNYY and CDR2 as EKD. The CDR3 consists of 18 residues. CDR3 DNA sequence: TGTGCCTGCGACACCGGCTGGGGAAGCTCCTGGGACACCCGACAGATGTTTTTC. This sequence encodes CACDTGWGSSWDTRQMFF.

As concerns this clone: The TCRdb protein comes from a much larger clone and disagrees with this DNA's translation at residue 5, likely due to a read error; the protein given here is derived from the DNA. The chain combines TRDV2 with TRDJ1, with 10 positions matching TRDD3. With V trimmed by 2 bases and J by 3 bases, 8 bases remained unmatched. This CDR3 contains 16 residues. Germline values: CDR1 GEAIGNYY, CDR2 EKD. CDR3 in DNA: TGTGCCTGTGACAATCTTGGGGGATACCGGGCCGATAAACTCATCTTT. Translation: CACDNLGGYRADKLIF.

This chain connects TRDV2 to TRDJ1; 10 bases map to TRDD3. The V and J ends lost 1 base and 1 base, in that order; junction bases with no gene match: 14. The CDR3 length is 19 residues. Germline CDR1 reads GEAIGNYY; CDR2 reads EKD. The CDR3 sequence is CACDTVAPIGGYSTDKLIF. Here the CDR3 DNA reads TGTGCCTGTGACACGGTCGCCCCTATTGGGGGATACAGCACCGATAAACTCATCTTT.

This clone was seen a handful of times. One base separates it from a far larger clone, so it is likely a read error. The gene calls are TRDV1 and TRDJ1; the match to TRDD2 covers 7 bases. The CDR3 extends over 21 amino acids. V shed 2 bases and J 7 bases; nucleotides not matched to a gene: 28. Germline assignment: CDR1 TSWWSYY and CDR2 QGS. The CDR3 DNA reads TGTGCTCTTGGGGAAGCCTCCTTCCTGCTGACTTACTGGAGCCCTCCGGGTAAACTCATCTTT. Its protein product is CALGEASFLLTYWSPPGKLIF.

This clone is classed as large (0.1 to 1%). This rearrangement joins TRDV2 to TRDJ1; TRDD3 matches 8 bases. CDR3 length equals 14 residues. Germline V gene lookup returns CDR1 GEAIGNYY and CDR2 EKD. V lost 3 bases to trimming and J lost 2 bases; unmatched junction nucleotides: 4. CDR3 region: CACDPLGDTDKLIF. The CDR3 DNA reads TGTGCCTGTGACCCGTTGGGGGATACCGATAAACTCATCTTT.

This clone was seen a handful of times. The chain carries TRDV1 and TRDJ1, with 9 bases identical to TRDD3. V shed 3 bases, J shed 4 bases, and the junction held 27 bases outside the gene matches. There are 22 residues in the CDR3. The germline gives CDR1 TSWWSYY, CDR2 QGS. CDR3: CALGEPRVLDYWGKPLVDKLIF. CDR3 DNA: TGTGCTCTTGGGGAGCCGAGGGTCCTGGACTACTGGGGGAAACCTCTCGTCGATAAACTCATCTTT.

Only a few counts were recorded for this clone. A read error likely explains why the TCRdb protein, taken from a much larger clone, differs from this DNA's translation at residue 16; the protein shown is translated from the DNA. This chain joins TRDV2 and TRDJ3; 7 bases align to TRDD3. This CDR3 is 18 amino acids long. CDR1 GEAIGNYY and CDR2 EKD come from the germline V gene. The CDR3 loop is CACDTPGGSSWDTRQTFF. CDR3 in DNA: TGTGCCTGTGACACGCCTGGGGGGAGCTCCTGGGACACCCGACAGACGTTTTTC.

Remarks on this clone: It is likely a read error: a sequence one base away is far more abundant. The sample has other DNA sequences that encode this CDR3 too. V is TRDV2 and J is TRDJ1; 7 nucleotides line up with TRDD3. J gave up 3 bases and V 2 bases, and 14 bases lay outside the gene matches. Looked up from germline, CDR1 is GEAIGNYY and CDR2 is EKD. The CDR3 spans 17 residues. Written as DNA, the CDR3 is TGTGCCTGTGACAACCTTCTATTGGGGGGATCGGCCGATAAACTCATCTTT. It translates to CACDNLLLGGSADKLIF.

By sample fraction, this clone is medium-sized (0.01 to 0.1%). One end of the junction does not line up with germline, which may come from a read error. Other DNA sequences in this sample translate to the same CDR3. This chain links TRDV2 with TRDJ1, with TRDD3 as a possible D gene (6 bases). The germline gives CDR1 GEAIGNYY, CDR2 EKD. CDR3 length: 14 residues. CDR3 nucleotides: TGTGCCTGTGACTCTCTGGGGATCACCGATAAACTCATCTTC. Its protein product is CACDSLGITDKLIF.

This clone counts as medium-sized. The sample contains more than one DNA sequence encoding this CDR3. The gene calls are TRDV2 and TRDJ1; 7 bases agree with TRDD3. In germline, CDR1 is GEAIGNYY, CDR2 EKD. This CDR3 spans 17 amino acids. J was trimmed by 3 bases and V by 2 bases; bases with no gene match: 14. The CDR3 region is CACDNLLLGGSADKLIF. As DNA, the CDR3 is TGTGCCTGTGACAACCTTCTGCTGGGGGGATCGGCCGATAAACTCATCTTT.

This clone is deemed medium-sized. Given a much more abundant clone one base away, this may be a read error. The CDR3 spells CACVTVSLHTDKLIF. In DNA form, the CDR3 reads TGTGCCTGTGTCACCGTCTCCCTCCACACCGATAAACTCATCTTT. The chain couples TRDV2 to TRDJ1; no clear D. Germline lookup yields CDR1 GEAIGNYY and CDR2 EKD. The CDR3 loop spans 15 amino acids.

A remark on this clone: The translation of this DNA and the TCRdb protein of a much larger clone differ at residue 5, probably owing to a read error; the protein shown here is translated from the DNA. The chain employs TRDV2 and TRDJ3; TRDD3 aligns across 8 bases. This CDR3 has 19 residues. Germline values: CDR1 GEAIGNYY, CDR2 EKD. This chain's CDR3 is CACDAAGGTSSRDTRQMFF. CDR3 nucleotide sequence: TGTGCCTGTGACGCCGCTGGGGGAACGAGCTCCCGGGACACCCGACAGATGTTTTTC.

Within the sample, this clone is medium-sized (0.01 to 0.1%). A far larger clone is only one base removed, so a read error is likely. The identical CDR3 is also encoded by other nucleotide sequences in the sample. CDR3 sequence: CALGEPFFTTPYGVDKLIF. The CDR3 bases are TGTGCTCTTGGGGAACCCTTCTTTACTACCCCTTATGGGGTCGATAAACTCATCTTC. The chain joins TRDV1 to TRDJ1; D is tentatively TRDD2 or TRDD3 (5 bases each). Looked up from germline, CDR1 is TSWWSYY and CDR2 is QGS. CDR3 length equals 19 residues.

By share of the sample, this clone is medium-sized. This sequence joins TRDV2 and TRDJ1; 9 bases map to TRDD3. The CDR3 loop spans 16 amino acids. The trim removed 0 bases at V and 2 bases at J, leaving 6 bases unmatched. CDR1 and CDR2 (germline): GEAIGNYY, EKD. CDR3 nucleotides: TGTGCCTGTGACACCCTACTGGGGGAACATACCGATAAACTCATCTTT. Its translation is CACDTLLGEHTDKLIF.

This clone qualifies as large. With a far larger clone one base away, a read error is the likely cause. The chain links TRDV2 to TRDJ3; TRDD3 matches at 7 bases. The CDR3 has 25 amino acids. Germline V gene lookup returns CDR1 GEAIGNYY and CDR2 EKD. The CDR3: CACGTVSGWGTPLRLSSWDTRQMFF. The CDR3 DNA reads TGTGCCTGTGGCACCGTGAGTGGATGGGGGACCCCGCTTCGTTTATCGTCCTGGGACACCCGACAGATGTTTTTC.

This clone was seen a handful of times. This sequence is one base from a far larger clone and is likely a read error. This specimen includes other DNA sequences encoding the same CDR3. The genes are TRDV2 and TRDJ1; TRDD3 aligns across 8 bases. The V and J ends lost 0 bases and 0 bases, in that order; junction bases with no gene match: 11. The CDR3 has 18 residues. Germline V CDR1 and CDR2: GEAIGNYY, EKD. The CDR3 DNA reads TGTGCCTGTGACACCCTCTATACTGGGGGTTCCTACACCGATAAACTCATCTTT. It specifies CACDTLYTGGSYTDKLIF.

By sample share, this clone is medium-sized (0.01 to 0.1%). V gene TRDV2 combines with J gene TRDJ1, with TRDD3 matching over 13 bases. Germline CDR1 reads GEAIGNYY; CDR2 reads EKD. This CDR3 contains 17 residues. The V segment lost 3 bases and the J segment 1 base; nucleotides outside the gene matches: 7. The CDR3 DNA sequence: TGTGCCTGTGACCCGACTGGGGGATACGGTCCCACCGATAAACTCATCTTT. Residues: CACDPTGGYGPTDKLIF.